These 21 T cell receptor beta chains came from one sample sequenced in a study of T cell changes during pregnancy in multiple sclerosis (dated by TCRdb to between 2019 and 2020). The library was built by means of the immunoSEQ multiplex PCR assay. TCRdb obtained this table from immuneACCESS and retained in-frame rearrangements with V and J assigned. These tables miss some clones; where compared with another copy, unresolved V genes account for less than half of the shortfall, and the remainder is unexplained. A total of 25,000 to 30,000 clones appear in this sample, around 93% of them only once. The ten largest clonotypes hold less than 0.55% of the sample. The sample consisted of CD4+ T cells from peripheral blood mononuclear cells, taken after pregnancy. These receptors were obtained from a female donor with multiple sclerosis, enrolled in a pregnancy study.

The J gene is TRBJ2-3, the V gene TRBV11-2; TRBD1 agrees at 12 bases. CDR1 and CDR2 (germline): SGHAT, FQNNGV. V gave up 5 bases and J gave up 4 bases; unmatched junction bases: 13. This CDR3 spans 18 amino acids. CDR3 loop: CASSLRPTGTGGSDTQYF. The CDR3 DNA is TGTGCCAGCAGCCTAAGGCCCACCGGGACAGGGGGCTCAGATACGCAGTATTTT.

The V gene is TRBV5-1, the J gene TRBJ1-2; D not resolved. Per the germline V gene, CDR1 is SGHRS and CDR2 is YFSETQ. V lost 0 bases to trimming and J lost 4 bases, with 10 bases between them. The CDR3 is 14 residues long. For the CDR3, the DNA is TGCGCCAGCAGCTTGGGGACCGAGGGCTATGGCTACACCTTC. Protein sequence: CASSLGTEGYGYTF.

The CDR3 coding sequence is TGTGCCAGCAGGGCTAGCGGGAGGGATAGCGGGGAGCTGTTTTTT. This translates into CASRASGRDSGELFF. The chain employs TRBV27 and TRBJ2-2; 12 bases are shared with TRBD2. V shed 6 bases and J 7 bases; nucleotides not matched to a gene: 6. CDR1 MNHEY and CDR2 SMNVEV come from the germline V gene (reference sequence). This CDR3 has 15 amino acids.

V and J are TRBV5-6 and TRBJ2-1, with D hard to call. Germline loops: CDR1 SGHDT, CDR2 YYEEEE. The CDR3 covers 14 residues. V was clipped by 4 bases and J by 15 bases, with 23 bases between them. This chain's CDR3 is CASSQVHSQESRFF. CDR3 coding DNA: TGTGCCAGCAGCCAGGTACACAGTCAAGAAAGTAGGTTCTTC.

The chain combines TRBV10-3 with TRBJ2-1; tentative D call: TRBD2 (5 bases). Per the germline V gene, CDR1 is ENHRY and CDR2 is SYGVKD. This CDR3 region has 13 residues. The V gene lost 3 bases and the J gene lost 8 bases, with 11 bases spanning the gap. CDR3 region: CAISDQAGYEQFF. DNA for the CDR3: TGTGCCATCAGTGATCAGGCGGGCTATGAGCAGTTCTTC.

The count of this clone is one. This sequence joins TRBV11-2 and TRBJ1-5; 8 bases are shared with TRBD1. This CDR3 contains 14 residues. The trim removed 6 bases at V and 4 bases at J, leaving 5 bases unmatched. Germline V gene sequence: CDR1 SGHAT, CDR2 FQNNGV. CDR3 residues: CASREQGGNQPQHF. In nucleotides, the CDR3 is TGTGCCAGCAGGGAACAGGGGGGGAATCAGCCCCAGCATTTT.

This chain uses TRBV19 with TRBJ2-2, with 12 bases lining up with TRBD2. The CDR3 loop spans 19 amino acids. The germline V gene has CDR1 LNHDA and CDR2 SQIVND (reference sequence). With 3 bases clipped from V and 0 bases from J, the junction kept 8 bases outside the gene matches. In nucleotides, the CDR3 is TGTGCCAGTAGTATTGCACTAGCGGGAGGCCCAACGAACACCGGGGAGCTGTTTTTT. It codes for CASSIALAGGPTNTGELFF.

The rearrangement joins TRBV5-1 to TRBJ2-7; TRBD1 might be the D (5 bases). CDR3 size: 14 residues. Trimming took off 4 bases at V and 4 bases at J, with 15 bases between the two ends. The germline V gene has CDR1 SGHRS and CDR2 YFSETQ. In DNA, the CDR3 is TGCGCCAGCAGCCCCCAGGGATTTGAGTACGAGCAGTACTTC. Amino acids: CASSPQGFEYEQYF. Variable domain in full (rest from reference TRBV5-1 and TRBJ2-7): KAGVTQTPRYLIKTRGQQVTLSCSPISGHRSVSWYQQTPGQGLQFLFEYFSETQRNKGNFPGRFSGRQFSNSRSEMNVSTLELGDSALYLCASSPQGFEYEQYFGPGTRLTVT.

The chain combines TRBV6-5 with TRBJ2-1; TRBD2 matches 16 bases. This CDR3 is built from 15 residues. Germline lookup yields CDR1 MNHEY and CDR2 SVGAGI. V gave up 4 bases and J gave up 7 bases; unmatched junction bases: 1. The chain's CDR3 is CASSSGLAGGNEQFF. In DNA, the CDR3 is TGTGCCAGCAGTTCGGGACTAGCGGGAGGGAATGAGCAGTTCTTC.

The genes are TRBV9 and TRBJ2-1; 7 bases align to TRBD1. Per germline, CDR1 SGDLS and CDR2 YYNGEE. This CDR3 contains 14 residues. The ends lost 4 bases at V and 5 bases at J; junction bases unmatched: 6. The CDR3 loop reads CASSPGQGDNEQFF. In DNA, the CDR3 is TGTGCCAGCAGCCCTGGGCAGGGGGACAATGAGCAGTTCTTC.

The chain combines TRBV5-4 with TRBJ1-2, with 7 positions matching TRBD1. V shed 4 bases, J shed 5 bases, and the junction held 5 bases outside the gene matches. This CDR3 is 13 amino acids long. CDR1 and CDR2 (germline): SGHNT, YYREEE (reference sequence). The CDR3 loop reads CASSTGAWYGYTF. In nucleotides, the CDR3 is TGTGCCAGCAGCACAGGGGCTTGGTATGGCTACACCTTC. Based on the CDR3 plus reference TRBV5-4 and TRBJ1-2, the full variable domain is ETGVTQSPTHLIKTRGQQVTLRCSSQSGHNTVSWYQQALGQGPQFIFQYYREEENGRGNFPPRFSGLQFPNYSSELNVNALELDDSALYLCASSTGAWYGYTFGSGTRLTVV.

V gene TRBV5-1 combines with J gene TRBJ2-7, with D possibly being TRBD1 (6 bases). Germline CDR1 and CDR2: SGHRS and YFSETQ. The CDR3 runs to 14 residues. V lost 4 bases to trimming and J lost 3 bases, with 14 bases between them. CDR3 loop: CASSTGIPLYEQYF. The CDR3 DNA reads as TGCGCCAGCAGCACAGGGATCCCACTCTACGAGCAGTACTTC.

On this clone: One junction end disagrees with the germline gene, perhaps due to a read error. CDR3 residues: CASCDYGQKSGANVLTF. In DNA, the CDR3 is TGTGCCAGCTGTGACTATGGACAGAAATCTGGGGCCAACGTCCTGACTTTC. The rearrangement joins TRBV6-1 to TRBJ2-6; D perhaps matches TRBD1 (6 bases). Germline loops: CDR1 MNHNS, CDR2 SASEGT. There are 17 residues in the CDR3.

V usage is TRBV5-1 and J usage is TRBJ2-5; 7 bases align to TRBD2. V trimming: 5 bases; J trimming: 5 bases; junction bases outside the gene matches: 9. The CDR3 sequence is 14 residues long. From germline, CDR1 is SGHRS and CDR2 YFSETQ. CDR3 loop: CASRLSGTGETQYF. CDR3 nucleotides: TGCGCCAGCAGACTGAGCGGGACCGGGGAGACCCAGTACTTC.

The CDR3 loop reads CASSFSGIQYF. The DNA for the CDR3 is TGTGCCAGCAGTTTTTCGGGCATTCAGTACTTC. The rearrangement joins TRBV27 to TRBJ2-4; D remains unclear. The CDR3 consists of 11 residues. Looked up from germline, CDR1 is MNHEY and CDR2 is SMNVEV (reference sequence). V was clipped by 3 bases and J by 9 bases, with 6 bases between them.

This clone was seen only once. The V gene is TRBV4-2, the J gene TRBJ2-7, with a possible D match to TRBD1 (6 bases). The CDR3 has 16 amino acids. Germline V gene data show CDR1 as LGHNA and CDR2 as YNFKEQ. V gave up 4 bases and J gave up 4 bases, with 20 bases separating them. The CDR3 region is CASSPGTRRETYEQYF. DNA for the CDR3: TGTGCCAGCAGCCCGGGGACACGAAGAGAAACTTACGAGCAGTACTTC.

The rearrangement links TRBV9 to TRBJ2-5, with 12 bases aligning to TRBD2. J lost 0 bases, V lost 0 bases, and 3 bases had no gene match. This CDR3 has 17 residues. Germline values: CDR1 SGDLS, CDR2 YYNGEE. The CDR3 DNA reads as TGTGCCAGCAGCGTAGGGCTAGCGGGGGGGAACCAAGAGACCCAGTACTTC. Protein sequence: CASSVGLAGGNQETQYF.

CDR3 DNA: TGTGCCAGTAGGCGAGCATATAGCAATCAGCCCCAGCATTTT. This gives the protein CASRRAYSNQPQHF. This chain links TRBV19 with TRBJ1-5, with D hard to call. Germline loops: CDR1 LNHDA, CDR2 SQIVND (reference sequence). The CDR3 sequence is 14 residues long. Between the trimmed V and J ends, which lost 6 bases and 0 bases, there was a span of 9 bases.

The V and J genes are TRBV7-3 and TRBJ2-1; TRBD2 matches 14 bases. The V gene end was trimmed by 6 bases and the J gene end by 10 bases; junction bases not matched to a gene: 11. The CDR3 sequence is 16 residues long. Germline V gene lookup returns CDR1 SGHTA and CDR2 FQGTGA. Here the CDR3 DNA reads TGTGCCAGCAGTTCCGGACTAGCGGGGGGTAGAAAAGAGCAGTTCTTC. It translates to CASSSGLAGGRKEQFF.

The chain carries TRBV5-1 and TRBJ2-3, with 10 bases that match TRBD1. Germline CDR1 and CDR2: SGHRS and YFSETQ. The CDR3 runs to 16 residues. The junction had 7 bases not matched to a gene; V was cut back by 4 bases and J by 2 bases. This CDR3 is CASSPTGTGATDTQYF. The CDR3 bases are TGCGCCAGCAGCCCCACCGGGACAGGGGCCACAGATACGCAGTATTTT. The full variable domain, its missing parts supplied by reference TRBV5-1 and TRBJ2-3, is KAGVTQTPRYLIKTRGQQVTLSCSPISGHRSVSWYQQTPGQGLQFLFEYFSETQRNKGNFPGRFSGRQFSNSRSEMNVSTLELGDSALYLCASSPTGTGATDTQYFGPGTRLTVL.

The gene calls are TRBV9 and TRBJ2-1; 8 nucleotides match TRBD1. J was trimmed by 4 bases and V by 0 bases; bases with no gene match: 18. The germline V gene encodes CDR1 SGDLS and CDR2 YYNGEE. CDR3 length: 20 residues. CDR3 in DNA: TGTGCCAGCAGCGTAGGGACAGGGCCGTTTATAGGACAAAATTACAATGAGCAGTTCTTC. Its protein product is CASSVGTGPFIGQNYNEQFF. Based on the CDR3 plus reference TRBV9 and TRBJ2-1, the full variable domain is DSGVTQTPKHLITATGQRVTLRCSPRSGDLSVYWYQQSLDQGLQFLIQYYNGEERAKGNILERFSAQQFPDLHSELNLSSLELGDSALYFCASSVGTGPFIGQNYNEQFFGPGTRLTVL.